Below are 25 T cell receptor beta chains sequenced from a single sample in a study of T cells after somatic rescue of genetic block. TCRdb's copy holds only in-frame clones and misses some; the assay was immunoSEQ multiplex PCR. Of about 13,000 clones listed, around 72% are singletons. Sequencing input: peripheral blood mononuclear cells (PBMCs). These receptors originate from a boy aged 5-17 years.

The gene calls are TRBV7-9 and TRBJ2-1; either TRBD1 or TRBD2 may supply D (5 bases each). The CDR3 extends over 13 amino acids. In germline, CDR1 is SEHNR, CDR2 FQNEAQ (reference sequence). Trimming cost V 6 bases and J 5 bases, with 11 bases left between them. The CDR3 coding sequence is TGTGCCAGCAGTTCGGGACGCCACAATGAGCAGTTCTTC. Its translation is CASSSGRHNEQFF.

The DNA for the CDR3 is TGTGCCATCAGTGAGTATGACGTCTATCTGGGGGAGCAGTACTTC. It codes for CAISEYDVYLGEQYF. V and J are TRBV10-3 and TRBJ2-5; D could derive from TRBD1 or TRBD2 (5 bases each). The V and J ends lost 1 base and 11 bases respectively, with 20 bases between them. From germline, CDR1 is ENHRY and CDR2 SYGVKD. The CDR3 is made up of 15 amino acids.

This chain connects TRBV14 to TRBJ2-5; the D is unclear. Germline-derived CDR1 and CDR2 are SGHDN and FVKESK. V was clipped by 3 bases and J by 4 bases, with 3 bases between them. The CDR3 contains 11 residues. The DNA for the CDR3 is TGTGCCAGCAGCCACAGAGAGACCCAGTACTTC. It encodes CASSHRETQYF.

This chain uses TRBV6-6 with TRBJ2-7, with 13 bases matching TRBD2. CDR3 length: 15 amino acids. V was pared by 4 bases and J by 3 bases, with 3 bases of the junction left unmatched. CDR1 and CDR2 (germline): MNHNY, SVGAGI (reference sequence). CDR3 nucleotide sequence: TGTGCCAGCAGTTGGGGGACTAGCGGGAACTACGAGCAGTACTTC. Protein sequence: CASSWGTSGNYEQYF.

This chain uses TRBV28 with TRBJ2-7; D possibly corresponds to TRBD2 (6 bases). CDR1 is MDHEN, CDR2 SYDVKM, per germline. V was pared by 4 bases and J by 0 bases, with 13 bases between. The CDR3 has 15 amino acids. CDR3 nucleotides: TGTGCCAGCAGTTCCGCCGGGACTGCCTCCTACGAGCAGTACTTC. Translated, it gives CASSSAGTASYEQYF.

This sequence joins TRBV6-5 and TRBJ2-7, with 7 bases aligning to TRBD1. V lost 5 bases to trimming and J lost 2 bases; unmatched junction nucleotides: 9. Germline V gene data show CDR1 as MNHEY and CDR2 as SVGAGI. The CDR3 consists of 15 residues. The CDR3 DNA is TGTGCCAGCAGTCGCTCGGGACAGTCTACCTACGAGCAGTACTTC. Its protein is CASSRSGQSTYEQYF.

V is TRBV13 and J is TRBJ1-6; weak D call: TRBD1 (5 bases). In germline, CDR1 is PRHDT, CDR2 FYEKMQ (reference sequence). CDR3 length equals 15 residues. The germline V and J ends were trimmed by 2 bases and 10 bases, with 15 bases remaining between them. For the CDR3, the DNA is TGTGCCAGCAGCTTAAGGGGCCCTCAGCGATCACCCCTCCACTTT. Residues: CASSLRGPQRSPLHF.

This rearrangement joins TRBV11-3 to TRBJ2-2, with 12 bases aligning to TRBD2. In germline, CDR1 is SGHNT, CDR2 YENEEA. CDR3 length: 16 residues. The V gene end was trimmed by 5 bases and the J gene end by 7 bases; junction bases not matched to a gene: 8. CDR3: CASSSQLAGGGGELFF. In DNA, the CDR3 is TGTGCCAGCAGCAGCCAACTAGCGGGAGGCGGCGGGGAGCTGTTTTTT.

The J gene is TRBJ1-2, the V gene TRBV5-6; 9 bases fit TRBD1. Trimming at V came to 5 bases and at J to 2 bases, leaving 4 bases not matched to a gene. From germline, CDR1 is SGHDT and CDR2 YYEEEE. The CDR3 contains 14 residues. The CDR3 coding sequence is TGTGCCAGCAGGGGACAGGGACAGAACTATGGCTACACCTTC. Its translation is CASRGQGQNYGYTF.

This chain links TRBV28 with TRBJ1-1, with TRBD1 matching 7 bases. Germline V CDR1 and CDR2: MDHEN, SYDVKM. The CDR3 totals 16 residues. Trimming at V came to 3 bases and at J to 2 bases, leaving 9 bases not matched to a gene. The CDR3 spells CASSFQGVALNTEAFF. The CDR3 bases are TGTGCCAGCAGTTTCCAGGGGGTTGCCCTAAACACTGAAGCTTTCTTT.

The chain carries TRBV7-9 and TRBJ2-1; D may be TRBD1 (6 bases). This CDR3 contains 18 residues. V was clipped by 4 bases and J by 0 bases, with 19 bases between them. Germline V gene data show CDR1 as SEHNR and CDR2 as FQNEAQ (reference sequence). The CDR3 sequence: CASSSDHDRHSSYNEQFF. The DNA of the CDR3 is TGTGCCAGCAGCTCGGATCATGACAGGCATAGCTCCTACAATGAGCAGTTCTTC. The full variable domain, rest sourced from reference TRBV7-9 and TRBJ2-1, is DTGVSQNPRHKITKRGQNVTFRCDPISEHNRLYWYRQTLGQGPEFLTYFQNEAQLEKSRLLSDRFSAERPKGSFSTLEIQRTEQGDSAMYLCASSSDHDRHSSYNEQFFGPGTRLTVL.

The chain couples TRBV19 to TRBJ1-5, with TRBD1 matching 7 bases. Germline CDR1 and CDR2: LNHDA and SQIVND (reference sequence). The CDR3 is made up of 13 amino acids. V trimming: 7 bases; J trimming: 4 bases; junction bases outside the gene matches: 4. This CDR3 is CASTRGGNQPQHF. Written as DNA, the CDR3 is TGTGCCAGTACCAGGGGGGGAAATCAGCCCCAGCATTTT.

The chain has TRBV19 and TRBJ2-6, with 8 bases that match TRBD1. The ends lost 8 bases at V and 0 bases at J; junction bases unmatched: 9. This CDR3 contains 17 residues. CDR1 is LNHDA, CDR2 SQIVND, per germline (reference sequence). The chain's CDR3 is CASLAGTGVSGANVLTF. CDR3 nucleotides: TGTGCCAGTTTGGCCGGGACAGGAGTCTCTGGGGCCAACGTCCTGACTTTC.

The rearrangement joins TRBV2 to TRBJ1-5; TRBD1 agrees at 11 bases. The CDR3 consists of 18 residues. Trimming at V came to 1 base and at J to 2 bases, leaving 7 bases not matched to a gene. Germline CDR1 SNHLY, CDR2 FYNNEI. DNA of the CDR3: TGTGCCAGCAGTGAAGTGGGACAGGGGGTTTCGGGCAATCAGCCCCAGCATTTT. It is translated as CASSEVGQGVSGNQPQHF.

This clone was seen only a few times. This rearrangement joins TRBV5-1 to TRBJ1-4; 8 bases are shared with TRBD1. This CDR3 contains 14 residues. V shed 3 bases and J 8 bases; nucleotides not matched to a gene: 6. Germline values: CDR1 SGHRS, CDR2 YFSETQ. CDR3 sequence reads: CASSSTGVEEKLFF. The DNA of the CDR3 is TGCGCCAGCAGCTCGACAGGGGTGGAAGAAAAACTGTTTTTT.

The V call is TRBV10-3, the J call TRBJ1-2; 9 bases are shared with TRBD1. The CDR3 has 13 amino acids. V shed 4 bases and J 3 bases; nucleotides not matched to a gene: 0. Germline CDR1 is ENHRY and CDR2 is SYGVKD. The CDR3 sequence: CAISGTGDYGYTF. CDR3 bases: TGTGCCATCAGTGGGACAGGGGACTATGGCTACACCTTC.

There are a few counts of this clone. CDR3 sequence reads: CASSQDVLVRNEQFF. The CDR3 DNA reads TGTGCCAGCAGCCAAGATGTGCTAGTTCGCAATGAGCAGTTCTTC. V is TRBV4-2 and J is TRBJ2-1, with D hard to call. The CDR3 is 15 amino acids. Germline CDR1 and CDR2: LGHNA and YNFKEQ. The germline V and J ends were trimmed by 0 bases and 6 bases, with 12 bases remaining between them.

This sequence joins TRBV6-6 and TRBJ2-7, with no clear D. V dropped 0 bases and J dropped 4 bases, with 10 bases sitting between them. The CDR3 consists of 14 residues. Looked up from germline, CDR1 is MNHNY and CDR2 is SVGAGI (reference sequence). The CDR3 sequence: CASSYSISEYEQYF. Here the CDR3 DNA reads TGTGCCAGCAGTTACTCGATATCCGAATACGAGCAGTACTTC.

This chain joins TRBV7-6 and TRBJ2-7, with 8 bases lining up with TRBD1. There are 13 residues in the CDR3. V was pared by 5 bases and J by 4 bases, with 4 bases of the junction left unmatched. Germline V CDR1 and CDR2: SGHVS, FNYEAQ. This chain's CDR3 is CASSITGGYEQYF. The CDR3 DNA is TGTGCCAGCAGCATAACAGGGGGATACGAGCAGTACTTC.

Judged by abundance, this clone is medium-sized (0.01 to 0.1%). This chain joins TRBV5-5 and TRBJ1-2; TRBD1 aligns across 10 bases. The CDR3 loop spans 16 amino acids. V trimming: 5 bases; J trimming: 4 bases; junction bases outside the gene matches: 11. Germline V CDR1 and CDR2: SGHKS, YYEKEE (reference sequence). CDR3 sequence (DNA): TGTGCCAGCAGTACCCACGGGACAGGGGCCCTCTATGGCTACACCTTC. Translated, it gives CASSTHGTGALYGYTF.

In its sample, this clone was seen a few times. The chain recombines TRBV7-8 with TRBJ2-7; 11 bases map to TRBD1. The germline V gene has CDR1 SGHVS and CDR2 FQNEAQ. With V trimmed by 5 bases and J by 2 bases, 8 bases remained unmatched. The CDR3 is 16 amino acids. CDR3 in amino acids: CASSPTRDRGTYEQYF. CDR3 sequence (DNA): TGTGCCAGCAGCCCCACCCGGGACAGGGGGACCTACGAGCAGTACTTC.

This chain links TRBV5-1 with TRBJ1-4; 10 positions match TRBD1. CDR3 length: 16 residues. The V gene's germline CDR1 is SGHRS and CDR2 YFSETQ. After removal of 4 bases from V and 8 bases from J, the junction contained 11 bases not matched to a gene. The CDR3 region is CASSARQGAPEEKLFF. CDR3 coding DNA: TGCGCCAGCAGCGCCAGACAGGGGGCGCCTGAGGAAAAACTGTTTTTT.

By share, this clone counts as medium-sized. This sequence joins TRBV6-6 and TRBJ1-3; weak D call: TRBD1 (6 bases). This CDR3 has 15 residues. Germline V gene data show CDR1 as MNHNY and CDR2 as SVGAGI (reference sequence). V was pared by 6 bases and J by 0 bases, with 12 bases between. The CDR3 DNA is TGTGCCAGCAGATTAGACAGGCACTCTGGAAACACCATATATTTT. This encodes CASRLDRHSGNTIYF.

The chain couples TRBV25-1 to TRBJ2-3, with D perhaps TRBD2 (7 bases). Trimming shortened V by 4 bases and J by 8 bases, and 16 bases separated the two germline ends. The CDR3 totals 14 residues. The germline V gene encodes CDR1 MGHDK and CDR2 SYGVNS. The CDR3: CASSGPGGLGTQYF. The CDR3 nucleotides read TGTGCCAGCAGTGGGCCGGGGGGCCTAGGTACGCAGTATTTT.

CDR3 residues: CAIIDSRREHSSSFAGELFF. CDR3 DNA: TGTGCCATCATTGATAGTAGGCGGGAGCATTCTTCTTCTTTCGCCGGGGAGCTGTTTTTT. This sequence joins TRBV10-3 and TRBJ2-2, with 7 bases that match TRBD2. With 7 bases clipped from V and 6 bases from J, the junction kept 26 bases outside the gene matches. Per germline, CDR1 ENHRY and CDR2 SYGVKD. There are 20 residues in the CDR3.